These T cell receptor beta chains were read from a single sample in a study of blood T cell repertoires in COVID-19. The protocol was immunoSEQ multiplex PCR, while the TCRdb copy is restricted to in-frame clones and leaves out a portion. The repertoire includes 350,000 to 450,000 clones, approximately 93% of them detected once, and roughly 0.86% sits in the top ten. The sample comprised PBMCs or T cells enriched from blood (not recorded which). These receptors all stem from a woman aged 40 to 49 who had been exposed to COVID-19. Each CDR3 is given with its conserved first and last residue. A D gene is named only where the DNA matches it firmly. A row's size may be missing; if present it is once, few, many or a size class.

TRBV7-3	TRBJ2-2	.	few	TGTGCCAGCAGCTTAAGATCTCGGCAGGCAGCGAACACCGGGGAGCTGTTTTTT	CASSLRSRQAANTGELFF
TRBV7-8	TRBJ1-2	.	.	TGTGCCAGCAGCTTAAGGGTTGACAGCTATGGCTACACCTTC	CASSLRVDSYGYTF
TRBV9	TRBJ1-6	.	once	TGTGCCAGCAGCGTCGGTTCGGATTCACCCCTCCACTTT	CASSVGSDSPLHF
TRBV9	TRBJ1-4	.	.	TGTGCCAGCAGCCATACTTCCGGGACACTTAATGAAAAACTGTTTTTT	CASSHTSGTLNEKLFF
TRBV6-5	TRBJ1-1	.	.	TGTGCCAGCAGTTACCGGTCGAACACTGAAGCTTTCTTT	CASSYRSNTEAFF
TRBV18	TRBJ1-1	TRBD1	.	TGTGCCAGCTCAAAAGGACAGGGGGCCGAAGCTTTCTTT	CASSKGQGAEAFF
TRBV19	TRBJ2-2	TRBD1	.	TGTGCTAGTAGTAAGACAGGGTCATGGTTAGGAGCCGGGGAGCTGTTTTTT	CASSKTGSWLGAGELFF
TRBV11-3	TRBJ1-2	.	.	TGTGCCAGCAGCTTAGCCCAGGGGCTCTTTGGCTACACCTTC	CASSLAQGLFGYTF
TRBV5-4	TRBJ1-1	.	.	TGTGCCAGCAGCTTGCCCTATGGGGGGGGGAGGACTGAAGCTTTCTTT	CASSLPYGGGRTEAFF
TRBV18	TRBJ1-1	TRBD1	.	TGTGCCAGCTCACCACAACGACAGGGGTTCACTGAAGCTTTCTTT	CASSPQRQGFTEAFF
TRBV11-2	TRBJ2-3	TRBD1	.	TGTGCCAGCAGCTTATCCCCCCGGCAGGGGGCTCTCGCAGATACGCAGTATTTT	CASSLSPRQGALADTQYF
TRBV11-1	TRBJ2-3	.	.	TGTGCCAGCAGCAGGGGAGGAGATACGCAGTATTTT	CASSRGGDTQYF
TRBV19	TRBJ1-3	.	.	TGTGCCAGTAGTATGACAGGACACTCTGGAAACACCATATATTTT	CASSMTGHSGNTIYF
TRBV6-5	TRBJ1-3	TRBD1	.	TGTGCCAGCCGAAGACAGGGGATCTCTGGAAACACCATATATTTT	CASRRQGISGNTIYF
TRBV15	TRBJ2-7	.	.	TGTGCCACCAGCAGAGAGGCAGGGCAAGAGCAGTACTTC	CATSREAGQEQYF
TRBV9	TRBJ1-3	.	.	TGTGCCAGCAGCCCCTCGACAGGCTCTGGAAACACCATATATTTT	CASSPSTGSGNTIYF